A selection of T cell receptor beta chains follows, all from one sample in a study of CD8+ T cells in alopecia areata. Generated by immunoSEQ multiplex PCR, the TCRdb table keeps only in-frame clones and is missing some. The sample gives about 140,000 clones, 86% of which show up once; roughly an eighth is in the top ten. This specimen consisted of CD8+ T cells sorted from blood, obtained at week 4, from a patient treated with tofacitinib. The receptors stem from a human donor with alopecia areata. Each CDR3 is given with its conserved first and last residue. The D gene is left open where the match is weak. Size is stated for part of the rows, as once, few or many counts, or as a class when the clone is expanded.

clone_size j_call v_call d_call cdr3_aa cdr3_nt
. TRBJ1-1 TRBV12-5 . CASGWSGAEAFF TGTGCTAGTGGTTGGTCAGGGGCCGAAGCTTTCTTT
. TRBJ1-1 TRBV27 TRBD1 CASTDRGKGNTEAFF TGTGCCAGCACCGACAGGGGAAAGGGGAACACTGAAGCTTTCTTT
. TRBJ2-3 TRBV2 TRBD2 CASFVPAGVYDTQYF TGTGCCAGCTTTGTCCCAGCGGGAGTTTACGATACGCAGTATTTT
. TRBJ2-6 TRBV7-2 TRBD1 CASSLIPGQGDNVLTF TGTGCCAGCAGCTTAATTCCGGGACAGGGGGACAACGTCCTGACTTTC
. TRBJ2-3 TRBV27 TRBD1 CASSQGQDTDTQYF TGTGCCAGCAGTCAGGGACAGGACACAGATACGCAGTATTTT
. TRBJ2-1 TRBV29-1 . CSVERLGNEQFF TGCAGCGTTGAAAGACTAGGGAATGAGCAGTTCTTC
few TRBJ2-3 TRBV27 TRBD1 CASSLSRTGTTDTQYF TGTGCCAGCAGTTTATCACGGACAGGGACCACAGATACGCAGTATTTT
once TRBJ2-5 TRBV30 . CAWSVNGGFETQYF TGTGCCTGGAGTGTGAATGGAGGGTTCGAGACCCAGTACTTC
. TRBJ2-7 TRBV2 . CASRGSSYEQYF TGTGCCAGTCGTGGGAGCTCCTACGAGCAGTACTTC
. TRBJ1-1 TRBV6-5 TRBD1 CASSFDRGNTEAFF TGTGCCAGCAGTTTCGACAGGGGGAACACTGAAGCTTTCTTT
. TRBJ2-7 TRBV5-1 . CASRAAGDSYEQYF TGCGCCAGCAGAGCGGCAGGGGACTCCTACGAGCAGTACTTC
. TRBJ2-7 TRBV19 . CASSIAGISYEQYF TGTGCCAGTAGTATTGCGGGGATTTCCTACGAGCAGTACTTC
. TRBJ2-5 TRBV4-2 TRBD2 CASSQGLAGQETQYF TGTGCCAGCAGCCAAGGTCTAGCGGGACAAGAGACCCAGTACTTC
. TRBJ2-7 TRBV29-1 TRBD1 CSIWGTDYEQYF TGCAGCATTTGGGGGACAGACTACGAGCAGTACTTC
. TRBJ2-5 TRBV25-1 . CATSLGQGGETQYF TGTGCCACCTCGTTGGGGCAGGGAGGCGAGACCCAGTACTTC
. TRBJ2-7 TRBV11-2 . CASSDSQGFYEQYF TGTGCCAGCAGCGATAGTCAAGGTTTCTACGAGCAGTACTTC
few TRBJ2-1 TRBV6-1 . CASSEGPGNEQFF TGTGCCAGCAGTGAGGGGCCGGGAAATGAGCAGTTCTTC
once TRBJ2-7 TRBV7-3 . CASSSEYGFSYEQYF TGTGCCAGCAGCTCGGAGTACGGTTTCTCCTACGAGCAGTACTTC
. TRBJ2-7 TRBV19 TRBD1 CASSSQSRTGGYEQYF TGTGCCAGTAGTTCCCAGAGTCGGACAGGGGGCTACGAGCAGTACTTC
. TRBJ2-1 TRBV6-5 TRBD2 CASSSPGTSGTDEQFF TGTGCCAGCAGTTCCCCTGGGACTAGCGGGACCGATGAGCAGTTCTTC
. TRBJ2-1 TRBV30 TRBD2 CAWSKRGEQFF TGTGCCTGGAGTAAGCGGGGTGAGCAGTTCTTC
. TRBJ2-7 TRBV7-9 . CASSSPGRGAHEQYF TGTGCCAGCAGCAGTCCGGGACGGGGGGCCCACGAGCAGTACTTC
. TRBJ2-2 TRBV7-9 TRBD1 CASSTTGTGAGELFF TGTGCCAGCAGCACCACCGGGACAGGGGCCGGGGAGCTGTTTTTT
. TRBJ2-4 TRBV29-1 TRBD1 CSVEDWGTGGPNIQYF TGCAGCGTTGAAGATTGGGGGACAGGGGGTCCGAACATTCAGTACTTC
. TRBJ2-7 TRBV10-3 TRBD2 CAITPGGNEQYF TGTGCCATCACCCCCGGGGGGAACGAGCAGTACTTC
. TRBJ2-2 TRBV25-1 . CASSDGELFF TGTGCCAGCAGTGACGGGGAGCTGTTTTTT
once TRBJ1-5 TRBV7-9 . CASSPVPDSNQPQHF TGTGCCAGCAGCCCCGTACCGGACAGCAATCAGCCCCAGCATTTT
. TRBJ2-7 TRBV30 TRBD2 CAWSAGTSGTEQYF TGTGCCTGGAGTGCTGGGACTAGCGGGACCGAGCAGTACTTC
. TRBJ2-7 TRBV19 TRBD2 CASSSRGGRPYEQYF TGTGCCAGTAGTAGCCGGGGCGGGAGACCCTACGAGCAGTACTTC
. TRBJ2-7 TRBV27 . CASSLQSQGEQYF TGTGCCAGCAGTTTACAGTCACAGGGCGAGCAGTACTTC
. TRBJ1-2 TRBV7-9 . CASSLALGTDGYTF TGTGCCAGCAGCTTAGCGCTAGGGACGGATGGCTACACCTTC
. TRBJ2-3 TRBV7-8 . CASSIGGVVADTQYF TGTGCCAGCTCGATCGGCGGGGTAGTAGCAGATACGCAGTATTTT
. TRBJ2-7 TRBV7-6 . CASSLGAGDYEQYF TGTGCCAGCAGCTTAGGGGCAGGGGACTACGAGCAGTACTTC
. TRBJ1-5 TRBV5-6 . CASSLTRQDYSNQPQHF TGTGCCAGCAGCTTAACCCGACAGGATTATAGCAATCAGCCCCAGCATTTT
. TRBJ2-7 TRBV5-4 . CASSFHTYEQYF TGTGCCAGCAGCTTCCATACCTACGAGCAGTACTTC
. TRBJ2-7 TRBV27 TRBD2 CASSSGSSYEQYF TGTGCCAGCAGTAGCGGGAGCTCCTACGAGCAGTACTTC
. TRBJ2-3 TRBV16 . CASSQSSDTQYF TGTGCCAGCAGCCAATCCTCAGATACGCAGTATTTT
. TRBJ1-5 TRBV29-1 . CSVSSGGGQPQHF TGCAGCGTTTCATCGGGGGGCGGGCAGCCCCAGCATTTT
once TRBJ1-2 TRBV4-1 TRBD1 CASSQTGDNYGYTF TGCGCCAGCAGCCAAACAGGGGATAACTATGGCTACACCTTC
. TRBJ2-7 TRBV29-1 TRBD2 CSVPGLAGGPVYEQYF TGCAGCGTCCCGGGACTAGCGGGAGGGCCGGTGTACGAGCAGTACTTC
. TRBJ1-1 TRBV6-5 . CASSYSGVGYTEAFF TGTGCCAGCAGTTACTCGGGAGTGGGATACACTGAAGCTTTCTTT
. TRBJ2-7 TRBV4-1 TRBD1 CASSQYGQGYYEQYF TGCGCCAGCAGCCAATATGGACAGGGGTACTACGAGCAGTACTTC
few TRBJ2-7 TRBV4-1 . CASSQEFRINYEQYF TGCGCCAGCAGCCAAGAGTTTCGGATCAACTACGAGCAGTACTTC
few TRBJ2-5 TRBV7-6 . CASSIKTDETQYF TGTGCCAGCAGCATCAAGACAGACGAGACCCAGTACTTC
. TRBJ2-5 TRBV18 . CASSPRLWSAGAYQETQYF TGTGCCAGCTCACCGCGGCTTTGGTCAGCTGGGGCGTACCAAGAGACCCAGTACTTC
. TRBJ1-1 TRBV9 . CASSPPGLADAEAFF TGTGCCAGCAGCCCACCGGGACTGGCGGACGCTGAAGCTTTCTTT
. TRBJ1-1 TRBV19 . CASSLDGLMNTEAFF TGTGCCAGTAGCCTTGACGGACTGATGAACACTGAAGCTTTCTTT
. TRBJ2-7 TRBV5-6 . CASGTGAYEQYF TGTGCCAGCGGTACGGGGGCGTACGAGCAGTACTTC
. TRBJ1-1 TRBV29-1 . CSVTYSTEAFF TGCAGCGTGACCTACTCCACTGAAGCTTTCTTT
. TRBJ2-7 TRBV11-2 TRBD2 CASSLGVSGSSYEQYF TGTGCCAGCAGCTTAGGGGTTAGCGGGAGCTCCTACGAGCAGTACTTC
. TRBJ1-1 TRBV7-9 . CASSYFRDGAFF TGTGCCAGCAGCTATTTCCGGGATGGAGCTTTCTTT
. TRBJ1-1 TRBV6-5 . CASSPEGGDTEAFF TGTGCCAGCAGCCCTGAGGGAGGAGACACTGAAGCTTTCTTT